Below are 28 T cell receptor beta chains sequenced from a single sample in a study of cytomegalovirus exposure and HLA in healthy donors. The PCR contained 60 Vbeta and 13 Jbeta primers. Sequencing was performed with immunoSEQ multiplex PCR; in TCRdb, only in-frame clones are kept and a portion is missing. The sample's table shows about 170,000 clones. Material: PBMCs. The receptors here all came from a woman aged 55-75 years in good health and CMV-seronegative.

CDR3 in amino acids: CASSLQGQETQYF. In nucleotides, the CDR3 is TGTGCCAGCAGCCTACAGGGTCAAGAGACCCAGTACTTC. This chain uses TRBV7-3 with TRBJ2-5; TRBD1 is a possible D gene (6 bases). Germline V gene sequence: CDR1 SGHTA, CDR2 FQGTGA. This CDR3 spans 13 amino acids. V lost 5 bases, J lost 2 bases, and 9 bases lay in between.

The chain joins TRBV5-1 to TRBJ1-6; D might be TRBD1 (5 bases). Germline CDR1 reads SGHRS; CDR2 reads YFSETQ. V lost 4 bases to trimming and J lost 3 bases, with 17 bases between them. The CDR3 spans 17 residues. The chain's CDR3 is CASSVRDSQIYNSPLHF. The CDR3 DNA follows: TGCGCCAGCAGCGTCCGGGACTCCCAAATCTATAATTCACCCCTCCACTTT.

The DNA of the CDR3 is TGTGCCAGCAGCCCCGGACAGGGTTATAGCAATCAGCCCCAGCATTTT. Protein product: CASSPGQGYSNQPQHF. The chain links TRBV7-3 to TRBJ1-5, with 8 bases matching TRBD1. The CDR3 has 16 amino acids. Germline V CDR1 and CDR2: SGHTA, FQGTGA. J gave up 0 bases and V 5 bases, and 6 bases lay outside the gene matches.

V and J are TRBV9 and TRBJ2-2, with TRBD1 as a possible D gene (5 bases). Trimming pared 3 bases from V and 7 bases from J, leaving 10 bases between. The CDR3 loop spans 13 amino acids. The germline gives CDR1 SGDLS, CDR2 YYNGEE. This chain's CDR3 is CASSDSGHGELFF. CDR3 in DNA: TGTGCCAGCAGCGATTCAGGGCACGGGGAGCTGTTTTTT.

The chain combines TRBV14 with TRBJ1-5; TRBD1 aligns across 10 bases. The germline CDR1 and CDR2 sequences are SGHDN and FVKESK. V shed 1 base, J shed 9 bases, and the junction held 3 bases outside the gene matches. The CDR3 totals 14 residues. The CDR3 protein is CASSQGTGGVPQHF. DNA of the CDR3: TGTGCCAGCAGCCAAGGGACAGGGGGTGTGCCCCAGCATTTT.

The chain employs TRBV6-5 and TRBJ2-7; no reliable D call. The V end was cut by 6 bases, the J end by 2 bases, with 17 bases between. The CDR3 loop spans 15 amino acids. Germline CDR1 and CDR2: MNHEY and SVGAGI. As DNA, the CDR3 is TGTGCCAGCAGCCGGTTGTCGGTATCAACCTACGAGCAGTACTTC. Its translation is CASSRLSVSTYEQYF.

The gene calls are TRBV30 and TRBJ1-5; possibly TRBD1 for D (5 bases). Germline loops: CDR1 GTSNPN, CDR2 SVGIG (reference sequence). The CDR3 loop spans 14 amino acids. With 3 bases removed from V and 3 bases from J, the gap between germline ends came to 12 bases. CDR3: CAWRTQAYNQPQHF. The CDR3 DNA follows: TGTGCCTGGAGGACACAGGCTTACAATCAGCCCCAGCATTTT.

This chain uses TRBV7-2 with TRBJ1-5, with a possible D match to TRBD1 (5 bases). The CDR3 is 14 amino acids. V shed 1 base and J shed 3 bases, with 7 bases lying between them. The germline gives CDR1 SGHTA, CDR2 FQGNSA. CDR3 in amino acids: CASSLGQNNQPQHF. CDR3 DNA: TGTGCCAGCAGCTTAGGACAGAACAATCAGCCCCAGCATTTT.

This chain links TRBV27 with TRBJ1-1; D call uncertain. Germline-derived CDR1 and CDR2 are MNHEY and SMNVEV (reference sequence). The CDR3 sequence is 12 residues long. Trimming cost V 8 bases and J 2 bases, with 9 bases left between them. Written as DNA, the CDR3 is TGTGCCAGCCGAAGTAGAAACACTGAAGCTTTCTTT. It encodes CASRSRNTEAFF.

This rearrangement joins TRBV29-1 to TRBJ2-5, with no clear D. This CDR3 region has 15 residues. The ends were cut back, 3 bases at V and 5 bases at J, with 19 bases in the middle. CDR1 SQVTM and CDR2 ANQGSEA come from the germline V gene. CDR3 coding DNA: TGCAGCGTTGACCTCCATGGCCGCGTCGGGGAGACCCAGTACTTC. It yields the protein CSVDLHGRVGETQYF.

A remark on this clone: Other DNA sequences in this specimen translate into the identical CDR3. V usage is TRBV5-1 and J usage is TRBJ2-6; tentative D call: TRBD1 (6 bases). Per the germline V gene, CDR1 is SGHRS and CDR2 is YFSETQ. CDR3 length: 15 amino acids. V was clipped by 1 base and J by 3 bases, with 8 bases between them. The CDR3 nucleotides are TGCGCCAGCAGCTTGACAGGGAGTGGGGCCAACGTCCTGACTTTC. It encodes CASSLTGSGANVLTF.

The genes are TRBV29-1 and TRBJ1-2, with D possibly being TRBD1 (5 bases). Trimming stripped 6 bases from V and 4 bases from J, with 9 bases between. The CDR3 loop spans 11 amino acids. Germline V gene lookup returns CDR1 SQVTM and CDR2 ANQGSEA. DNA for the CDR3: TGCAGCGTCCCCGACAGCTATGGCTACACCTTC. This sequence encodes CSVPDSYGYTF.

This rearrangement joins TRBV5-1 to TRBJ1-4, with 10 bases identical to TRBD1. The CDR3 covers 16 residues. CDR1 is SGHRS, CDR2 YFSETQ, per germline. V shed 3 bases, J shed 7 bases, and the junction held 9 bases outside the gene matches. The CDR3 DNA reads TGCGCCAGCAGCTCAGGGACAGGGGTAGAAGGTGAAAAACTGTTTTTT. Translated: CASSSGTGVEGEKLFF.

The rearrangement joins TRBV9 to TRBJ2-7; maybe TRBD2 (6 bases). Germline V gene data show CDR1 as SGDLS and CDR2 as YYNGEE. The V and J ends lost 0 bases and 2 bases respectively, with 12 bases between them. This CDR3 has 15 amino acids. The CDR3: CASSVGIAEAYEQYF. The CDR3 region has the DNA TGTGCCAGCAGCGTAGGAATAGCGGAAGCCTACGAGCAGTACTTC. Drawing the rest from reference TRBV9 and TRBJ2-7, the complete variable domain is DSGVTQTPKHLITATGQRVTLRCSPRSGDLSVYWYQQSLDQGLQFLIQYYNGEERAKGNILERFSAQQFPDLHSELNLSSLELGDSALYFCASSVGIAEAYEQYFGPGTRLTVT.

The genes are TRBV18 and TRBJ1-1; D is possibly TRBD1 (6 bases). Germline CDR1 reads KGHSH; CDR2 reads LQKENI. The CDR3 runs 20 residues. V lost 2 bases and J lost 3, with 28 bases in between. DNA of the CDR3: TGTGCCAGCTCACCAAGCCCCGAGAGACGGCGTAGGGGGTCGGACACTGAAGCTTTCTTT. This translates into CASSPSPERRRRGSDTEAFF.

The chain links TRBV7-3 to TRBJ1-4; tentatively, D is TRBD1 (5 bases). The germline CDR1 and CDR2 sequences are SGHTA and FQGTGA. Trimming took off 5 bases at V and 8 bases at J, with 18 bases between the two ends. The CDR3 has 15 residues. The CDR3: CASSPQGRAGEKLFF. In DNA, the CDR3 is TGTGCCAGCAGCCCCCAGGGCAGGGCAGGGGAAAAACTGTTTTTT.

V and J are TRBV15 and TRBJ1-1; D may be TRBD1 (5 bases). Trimming shortened V by 0 bases and J by 4 bases, and 12 bases separated the two germline ends. The CDR3 sequence is 15 residues long. Germline V gene data show CDR1 as LNHNV and CDR2 as YYDKDF (reference sequence). CDR3 sequence reads: CATSRDKGLGTEAFF. In nucleotides, the CDR3 is TGTGCCACCAGCAGAGATAAGGGGTTGGGCACTGAAGCTTTCTTT.

The CDR3 region is CASTGAGRRYEQYF. In DNA form, the CDR3 reads TGTGCCAGCACAGGCGCTGGGCGCCGCTACGAGCAGTACTTC. The chain recombines TRBV2 with TRBJ2-7, with D unclear. CDR3 length equals 14 residues. The germline V gene encodes CDR1 SNHLY and CDR2 FYNNEI. The germline V and J ends were trimmed by 7 bases and 3 bases, with 16 bases remaining between them. Filled out from reference TRBV2 and TRBJ2-7, the complete variable domain reads EPEVTQTPSHQVTQMGQEVILRCVPISNHLYFYWYRQILGQKVEFLVSFYNNEISEKSEIFDDQFSVERPDGSNFTLKIRSTKLEDSAMYFCASTGAGRRYEQYFGPGTRLTVT.

This rearrangement joins TRBV2 to TRBJ2-7; D perhaps matches TRBD1 (5 bases). The CDR3 spans 13 residues. V was trimmed by 4 bases and J by 6 bases, leaving 13 bases between them. CDR1 is SNHLY and CDR2 is FYNNEI in the germline V gene. CDR3 nucleotides: TGTGCCAGCAGTGTAAGGGGCCTGGGCGAGCAGTACTTC. Amino acids: CASSVRGLGEQYF. The full variable domain, completed using reference TRBV2 and TRBJ2-7, is EPEVTQTPSHQVTQMGQEVILRCVPISNHLYFYWYRQILGQKVEFLVSFYNNEISEKSEIFDDQFSVERPDGSNFTLKIRSTKLEDSAMYFCASSVRGLGEQYFGPGTRLTVT.

Details on this clone: At one end, the junction sequence differs from germline, possibly due to a read error. The gene calls are TRBV5-4 and TRBJ2-7, with TRBD2 identical over 10 bases. Germline loops: CDR1 SGHNT, CDR2 YYREEE (reference sequence). The CDR3 covers 15 residues. The CDR3 DNA reads TGTGCCAGCAGCCAGCGGGAGGGTAGCTCCTACGAGCAGCACTTC. Residues: CASSQREGSSYEQHF. The whole variable domain, remainder taken from reference TRBV5-4 and TRBJ2-7, is ETGVTQSPTHLIKTRGQQVTLRCSSQSGHNTVSWYQQALGQGPQFIFQYYREEENGRGNFPPRFSGLQFPNYSSELNVNALELDDSALYLCASSQREGSSYEQHFGPGTRLTVT.

This sequence joins TRBV5-4 and TRBJ1-1; perhaps TRBD1 as D (5 bases). This CDR3 comprises 13 residues. V was trimmed by 5 bases and J by 1 base, leaving 9 bases between them. CDR1 and CDR2 (germline): SGHNT, YYREEE (reference sequence). For the CDR3, the DNA is TGTGCCAGCAGGGCGACAGCGAACACTGAAGCTTTCTTT. This translates into CASRATANTEAFF. Variable domain in full (rest from reference TRBV5-4 and TRBJ1-1): ETGVTQSPTHLIKTRGQQVTLRCSSQSGHNTVSWYQQALGQGPQFIFQYYREEENGRGNFPPRFSGLQFPNYSSELNVNALELDDSALYLCASRATANTEAFFGQGTRLTVV.

DNA for the CDR3: TGTGCCAGCAGCTTTTCTGAGACCCAGTACTTC. Protein product: CASSFSETQYF. The chain employs TRBV7-6 and TRBJ2-5, with D hard to call. The CDR3 is 11 residues long. Trimming pared 3 bases from V and 5 bases from J, leaving 4 bases between. CDR1 is SGHVS, CDR2 FNYEAQ, per germline. The variable domain in full, with the rest retrieved from reference TRBV7-6 and TRBJ2-5, is GAGVSQSPRYKVTKRGQDVALRCDPISGHVSLYWYRQALGQGPEFLTYFNYEAQQDKSGLPNDRFSAERPEGSISTLTIQRTEQRDSAMYRCASSFSETQYFGPGTRLLVL.

The V and J genes are TRBV5-1 and TRBJ2-1, with 8 bases aligning to TRBD1. CDR3 length: 15 amino acids. CDR1 SGHRS and CDR2 YFSETQ come from the germline V gene. V lost 4 bases to trimming and J lost 4 bases; unmatched junction nucleotides: 7. The CDR3 DNA is TGCGCCAGCAGCCTACAGGGGGGCCTTTACAATGAGCAGTTCTTC. Residues: CASSLQGGLYNEQFF.

This chain joins TRBV7-8 and TRBJ1-1; D is perhaps TRBD1 (5 bases). CDR3 size: 14 residues. Germline assignment: CDR1 SGHVS and CDR2 FQNEAQ. Trimming removed 1 base from V and 1 base from J, with 7 bases in between. The CDR3 here is CASSLVTGNTEAFF. CDR3 coding DNA: TGTGCCAGCAGCTTAGTTACAGGGAACACTGAAGCTTTCTTT. Filled out from reference TRBV7-8 and TRBJ1-1, the complete variable domain reads GAGVSQSPRYKVAKRGQDVALRCDPISGHVSLFWYQQALGQGPEFLTYFQNEAQLDKSGLPSDRFFAERPEGSVSTLKIQRTQQEDSAVYLCASSLVTGNTEAFFGQGTRLTVV.

This chain connects TRBV7-3 to TRBJ1-2; perhaps TRBD1 as D (6 bases). CDR1 and CDR2 (germline): SGHTA, FQGTGA. The CDR3 is 16 amino acids. With 5 bases removed from V and 4 bases from J, the gap between germline ends came to 20 bases. This CDR3 is CASSTGPPDSSYGYTF. The CDR3 region has the DNA TGTGCCAGCAGCACAGGCCCCCCGGACAGTTCCTATGGCTACACCTTC.

The chain couples TRBV5-8 to TRBJ1-1, with a tentative D call TRBD1 (6 bases). V was pared by 3 bases and J by 3 bases, with 12 bases between. This CDR3 has 14 residues. The germline V gene has CDR1 SGHTS and CDR2 YDEGEE. The CDR3 DNA follows: TGTGCCAGCAGCTGGGCGGACAGATACACTGAAGCTTTCTTT. It translates to CASSWADRYTEAFF.

The chain links TRBV11-3 to TRBJ2-1; no clear D. The CDR3 covers 14 residues. CDR1 is SGHNT, CDR2 YENEEA, per germline. Trimming left V 4 bases short and J 9 bases short, with 16 bases between. The CDR3 DNA follows: TGTGCCAGCAGCTCTTCCCATAGTCCCCTTGAGCAGTTCTTC. Its translation is CASSSSHSPLEQFF. Variable domain in full (rest from reference TRBV11-3 and TRBJ2-1): EAGVVQSPRYKIIEKKQPVAFWCNPISGHNTLYWYLQNLGQGPELLIRYENEEAVDDSQLPKDRFSAERLKGVDSTLKIQPAELGDSAVYLCASSSSHSPLEQFFGPGTRLTVL.

This rearrangement joins TRBV19 to TRBJ2-2; tentatively, D is TRBD1 (5 bases). The CDR3 has 14 amino acids. The V gene lost 4 bases and the J gene lost 2 bases, with 8 bases spanning the gap. CDR1 and CDR2 from the germline V gene are LNHDA and SQIVND (reference sequence). The CDR3 is CASSTDRNTGELFF. In nucleotides, the CDR3 is TGTGCCAGTAGTACCGACAGAAACACCGGGGAGCTGTTTTTT.